Listed below are T cell receptor beta chains from one sample, sequenced in a study of T-cell memory formation after mild COVID-19. TCRdb analysed the 5' RACE reads with MiXCR anew, one entry per CDR3 protein. The repertoire has 140,000 or so distinct CDR3 sequences, 14% of them found once; the top ten carry about 30%. The sequenced sample was PBMCs or a T cell subset sorted from them (not recorded which). These receptors were taken from an adult woman who had mild COVID-19 (a few samples of this study predate the infection). Cell type and time point are not known. CDR3s include the opening cysteine and the closing phenylalanine or tryptophan. A D gene is named only where the DNA matches it firmly. Some rows have no size entry. The others give once, few or many, or a class for an expanded clone.

v_call,d_call,j_call,clone_size,cdr3_nt,cdr3_aa
TRBV4-1,.,TRBJ1-1,many,TGCGCCAGCAGCCAAGTAGGGTACCCTGAAGCTTTCTTT,CASSQVGYPEAFF
TRBV4-3,.,TRBJ2-4,few,TGCGCCAGCAGCCAAGGGGAACTAGCACTAGCCAAAAACATTCAGTACTTC,CASSQGELALAKNIQYF
TRBV4-1,.,TRBJ2-2,.,TGCGCCAGCAGCTCTCCCATGGGGAACACCGGGGAGCTGTTTTTT,CASSSPMGNTGELFF
TRBV11-3,TRBD1,TRBJ2-3,.,TGTGCCAGCAGCTCCAGACAGGGCGGCACAGATACGCAGTATTTT,CASSSRQGGTDTQYF
TRBV6-1,.,TRBJ1-2,.,TGTGCCAGCAGTGAAGCGCGATCAGCCAGGCAACCCTATGGCTACACCTTC,CASSEARSARQPYGYTF
TRBV5-1,.,TRBJ2-1,.,TGCGCCAGCAGCTCCGGACAGAGCTCCTACAATGAGCAGTTCTTC,CASSSGQSSYNEQFF
TRBV6-4,TRBD1,TRBJ2-2,few,TGTGCCAGCAAAGACAGGGAAGAAGCCGGGGAGCTGTTTTTT,CASKDREEAGELFF
TRBV29-1,.,TRBJ2-7,many,TGCAGCGTTGAAGTGGATATCTCCTACGAGCAGTACTTC,CSVEVDISYEQYF
TRBV12-3/TRBV12-4,TRBD1,TRBJ2-7,many,TGTGCCAGCAGTTTGTACAGGGGGCTCGACTCCTCCTACGAGCAGTACTTC,CASSLYRGLDSSYEQYF
TRBV6-1,TRBD1,TRBJ2-2,.,TGTGGGACAGGACCGAACACCGGGGAGCTGTTTTTT,CGTGPNTGELFF
TRBV20-1,.,TRBJ2-1,few,TGCAGTGCTCCGCTATACAATGAGCAGTTCTTC,CSAPLYNEQFF
TRBV3-2,.,TRBJ2-3,.,TGTGCCAGCAGCCGCCGGGGGAAGACAGATACGCAGTATTTT,CASSRRGKTDTQYF
TRBV9,.,TRBJ1-1,few,TGTGCCAGCAGCCCTTTAGAGGCAGGGGTCACTGAAGCTTTCTTT,CASSPLEAGVTEAFF
TRBV7-9,TRBD2,TRBJ2-3,few,TGTGCCAGCAGCTTGGGACTAGCGGGTTCAGATACGCAGTATTTT,CASSLGLAGSDTQYF
TRBV7-2,.,TRBJ2-3,.,TGTGCCAGCAGCTTACTAGACTACACAGATACGCAGTATTTT,CASSLLDYTDTQYF
TRBV12-3/TRBV12-4,.,TRBJ2-2,few,TGTGCCAGCAGTTTTGGGTCCACCGGGGAGCTGTTTTTT,CASSFGSTGELFF
TRBV7-2,TRBD1,TRBJ1-3,few,TGTGCCAGCAGCTCGGACAGGTTCGAAATCCCTGGAAACACCATATATTTT,CASSSDRFEIPGNTIYF
TRBV5-1,.,TRBJ2-3,few,TGCGCCAGCAGCTTGGCCCGGGGGCCCACAGATACGCAGTATTTT,CASSLARGPTDTQYF
TRBV7-9,.,TRBJ2-7,.,TGTGCCAGCAGTACTAGCCCAGGGATGGGCTACGAGCAGTACTTC,CASSTSPGMGYEQYF
TRBV7-6,TRBD1,TRBJ2-1,.,TGTGCCAGCAGCCGTTATCTGCCGGGACAGGGGTACAATGAGCAGTTCTTC,CASSRYLPGQGYNEQFF
TRBV29-1,TRBD1,TRBJ2-1,few,TGCAGCGTTGAAGGTGGCAGGGGGTACAATGAGCAGTTCTTC,CSVEGGRGYNEQFF
TRBV15,TRBD2,TRBJ2-2,.,TGTGCCACCAGCAGAGAACTAGCGGTGAACACCGGGGAGCTGTTTTTT,CATSRELAVNTGELFF
TRBV7-9,TRBD1,TRBJ2-7,few,TGTGCCAGCACTCCGGGACAGAGTGGTTACGAGCAGTACTTC,CASTPGQSGYEQYF
TRBV12-3/TRBV12-4,.,TRBJ2-5,.,TGTGCCAGCAGTTTCCAAGGGCCACGAGAGACCCAGTACTTC,CASSFQGPRETQYF
TRBV7-9,.,TRBJ2-1,many,TGTGCCAGCAGCTTCGGGATAGATGAGCAGTTCTTC,CASSFGIDEQFF
TRBV9,.,TRBJ2-1,few,TGTGCCAGCAGCGTAGCCTCTGAGCAGTTCTTC,CASSVASEQFF
TRBV24-1,.,TRBJ2-3,few,TGTGCCACCAGTGACTCTAACAGGGCCCCTGGCACAGATACGCAGTATTTT,CATSDSNRAPGTDTQYF
TRBV9,.,TRBJ1-1,few,TGTGCCAGCAGCGTAGGTTCAGGGGCTGAAGCTTTCTTT,CASSVGSGAEAFF
TRBV4-1,.,TRBJ2-1,many,TGCGCCAGCAGCCAAGATCGGTTCGGGGGAGCTGAGCAGTTCTTC,CASSQDRFGGAEQFF
TRBV5-5,TRBD2,TRBJ2-1,.,TGTGCCAGCAGCTTGGCACTAGCGGGGGTGGATGAGCAGTTCTTC,CASSLALAGVDEQFF
TRBV25-1,TRBD2,TRBJ2-2,.,TGTGCCAGCAGAGCTAGCGGTAACACCGGGGAGCTGTTTTTT,CASRASGNTGELFF
TRBV9,.,TRBJ2-3,many,TGTGCCAGCAGCGTAGGGTCAGGAGATACGCAGTATTTT,CASSVGSGDTQYF
TRBV7-3,TRBD2,TRBJ2-1,few,TGTGCCAGCAGCTTAGTCAGCGGGGGGGCACTTGATGAGCAGTTCTTC,CASSLVSGGALDEQFF
TRBV4-3,.,TRBJ1-2,.,TGCGCCAGCAGCCCCCGGACGGATTTCTATGGCTACACCTTC,CASSPRTDFYGYTF
TRBV10-3,TRBD2,TRBJ2-1,.,TGTGCCATCAGTGAGTCTGGCCAACTAGCGGGAGTCGACAATGAGCAGTTCTTC,CAISESGQLAGVDNEQFF
TRBV3-1,.,TRBJ1-1,few,TGTGCCAGCAGCTTACACTGGACTAGCACTGAAGCTTTCTTT,CASSLHWTSTEAFF
TRBV7-8,.,TRBJ2-1,.,TGTGCCAGCAGCGTATACAGGGTGGATGAGCAGTTCTTC,CASSVYRVDEQFF
TRBV4-3,.,TRBJ2-7,many,TGCGCCAGCAGCCAAGATGAGGGGTTCGAGCAGTACTTC,CASSQDEGFEQYF
TRBV4-1,.,TRBJ1-2,few,TGCGCCAGCAGCCAAGATGGGTCCCCCGGCTATGGCTACACCTTC,CASSQDGSPGYGYTF
TRBV5-6,.,TRBJ1-2,.,TGTGCCAGCAGCTTGTATGATTCGACTTACACCTTC,CASSLYDSTYTF
TRBV7-3,TRBD1,TRBJ2-5,.,TGTGCCAGCAGCTCCGGACAGGGGGCCTGGCAAGAGACCCAGTACTTC,CASSSGQGAWQETQYF
TRBV12-3/TRBV12-4,.,TRBJ2-3,few,TGTGCCAGCAGTTTACTAGCGTCAGATACGCAGTATTTT,CASSLLASDTQYF
TRBV3-1,TRBD1,TRBJ2-7,.,TGTGCCAGCAGCCCGACAGGGGGCCCCTACGAGCAGTACTTC,CASSPTGGPYEQYF
TRBV19,.,TRBJ2-1,few,TGTGCCAGTATAGGGGATGAGCAGTTCTTC,CASIGDEQFF
TRBV7-9,.,TRBJ2-2,few,TGTGCCAGCAGCTTAGATGGGCTCTCCTTATACACCGGGGAGCTGTTTTTT,CASSLDGLSLYTGELFF
TRBV13,.,TRBJ2-3,many,TGTGCCAGCAGCCCTAGGGGCACAGATACGCAGTATTTT,CASSPRGTDTQYF
TRBV27,.,TRBJ1-4,few,TGTGCCAGCAGTTTAGGAAGGGGGTACGGGCTGTTTTTT,CASSLGRGYGLFF
TRBV13,.,TRBJ2-7,.,TGTGCCAGCAGATTCGGACCTCTCGAGCAGTACTTC,CASRFGPLEQYF
TRBV12-3/TRBV12-4,.,TRBJ1-1,.,TGTGCCAGCAGTTCGGCAGGGGACACTGAAGCTTTCTTT,CASSSAGDTEAFF
TRBV12-3/TRBV12-4,.,TRBJ2-1,few,TGTGCCAGCAGGCCCGACGGGGAAGTCTACAATGAGCAGTTCTTC,CASRPDGEVYNEQFF
TRBV7-9,.,TRBJ1-5,.,TGTGCCAGCAGCCCGGGACACAGGGACCAACAGCCCCAGCATTTT,CASSPGHRDQQPQHF
TRBV9,TRBD2,TRBJ2-3,.,TGTGCCAGCAGCCTAAGAAGCGGGAGCGCAGATACGCAGTATTTT,CASSLRSGSADTQYF
TRBV5-1,TRBD1,TRBJ1-1,few,TGCGCCAGCAGCCCGGGACAGGGAGGGGTTGAAGCTTTCTTT,CASSPGQGGVEAFF
TRBV27,TRBD2,TRBJ2-5,.,TGTGCCAGCAGTTTATGGCGGGGGGGCGGTCCTCAAGAGACCCAGTACTTC,CASSLWRGGGPQETQYF
TRBV20-1,.,TRBJ2-2,.,TGCAGTGCTAGAGGGGGGGCTGTGTCCGGGGAGCTGTTTTTT,CSARGGAVSGELFF
TRBV5-4,.,TRBJ2-3,few,TGTGCCAGCAGCTCTCCATTGGATACGCAGTATTTT,CASSSPLDTQYF
TRBV11-2,TRBD2,TRBJ2-5,.,TGTGCCAGCAGCCCTCGGACTAGCGAGTACCAAGAGACCCAGTACTTC,CASSPRTSEYQETQYF
TRBV6-5,.,TRBJ2-5,.,TGTGCCAGCAGTGCTAGTCCGATTGACGGGCAAGAGACCCAGTACTTC,CASSASPIDGQETQYF
TRBV12-3/TRBV12-4,.,TRBJ1-5,few,TGTGCCAGCGGTGAATCTGGACAGTGGGATCAGCCCCAGCATTTT,CASGESGQWDQPQHF